This T cell receptor beta chain comes out of a study of blood T cell repertoires in COVID-19. Background on the study: From the United States, Italy and Spain came samples of acute and convalescent COVID-19.

The data were produced by immunoSEQ multiplex PCR, yet TCRdb's version contains in-frame clones alone and is incomplete. This sample yields 150,000 to 200,000 clones, of which 80% to 85% are seen a single time; roughly 2.6% belongs to the top ten. Looked up from germline, CDR1 is MNHEY and CDR2 is SMNVEV (reference sequence). The CDR3 totals 13 residues. Germline trimming cut 4 bases from V and 5 bases from J; bases unmatched to any gene: 2. This TCR came from a human donor with acute or convalescent COVID-19. The donor label of this sample is uncertain. Specimen: peripheral blood. V usage is TRBV27 and J usage is TRBJ1-5; 7 nucleotides match TRBD1. For the CDR3, the DNA is TGTGCCAGCAGTTACAGGGGTGATCAGCCCCAGCATTTT. Its protein product is CASSYRGDQPQHF.